This TCR beta chain was recorded in a study of blood T cell repertoires in COVID-19. At the level of the study: Donors in the United States, Italy and Spain gave samples during acute or convalescent COVID-19.

How the authors handled the data: Scientists estimated how many nucleated cells there were by amplifying reference gene primers. Sequenced by immunoSEQ multiplex PCR; TCRdb stores in-frame clones only, minus some. V and J calls and clone size are given by that table; D and trimming were obtained from the DNA. This table holds about 160,000 clones, about 85% found once. Germline loops: CDR1 GTSNPN, CDR2 SVGIG (reference sequence). Germline trimming cut 8 bases from V and 5 bases from J; bases unmatched to any gene: 19. The CDR3 has 17 residues. Sequences were obtained from peripheral blood. This clonotype was obtained from a human donor with acute or convalescent COVID-19. The donor label of this sample is uncertain. The rearrangement uses TRBV30 and TRBJ2-5, with 11 bases identical to TRBD2. CDR3 coding DNA: TGTGCCCGGCGAGGGCTAGCGGGGGGCGCGAGCGGGGAGACCCAGTACTTC. Protein: CARRGLAGGASGETQYF.